The rows below give T cell receptor beta chains drawn from one sample of a study of blood T cell repertoires in COVID-19. Here immunoSEQ multiplex PCR was the method, and the copy in TCRdb shows in-frame clones only, minus some. The data contain about 360,000 clones, 70% to 90% of them singletons. Sequenced material: PBMCs or T cells enriched from blood (not recorded which). The source of these receptors is a middle-aged woman with acute COVID-19. CDR3s leave out the opening cysteine and the closing phenylalanine or tryptophan. Not every row has a clone size; where given, it reads once, few, many or a size class.

clone size	V gene	J gene	CDR3 protein
-	TRBV6-5	TRBJ2-7	ASTRTQQGSDEQY
-	TRBV12-5	TRBJ2-2	ASGYLPGGAVTGELF
once	TRBV18	TRBJ1-2	ASSQGQGTLGYT
-	TRBV7-8	TRBJ2-3	ASSIKRDRSTDTQY
-	TRBV4-1	TRBJ1-6	ASSQGPGGPSYNSPLH
-	TRBV6-1	TRBJ1-1	ASSDRGRGGAEAF
-	TRBV29-1	TRBJ2-5	SVGGDRVSETQY
-	TRBV2	TRBJ1-1	ASSELYRGAAF
-	TRBV21-1	TRBJ2-3	ASSKAPARRIPDTQY
few	TRBV4-2	TRBJ2-3	ASSLTSTDTQY
-	TRBV6-5	TRBJ1-6	ASSPSGTGDSPLH